This section outlines one T cell receptor beta chain sequence together with its context. At one boundary the junction diverges from the germline segment, which might be a read error. The CDR3 consists of 13 residues. Germline-derived CDR1 and CDR2 are SGDLS and YYNGEE. The data belong to a study of identical twins. Through template switching, a universal primer site was introduced, and the cDNA contained unique molecular identifiers. TCRdb reanalysed the 5' RACE reads using MiXCR and keeps one entry per CDR3 protein. The sample holds 500,000 to 700,000 distinct CDR3 sequences; roughly 6.6% are singletons and the top ten take around 1.6%. Another study also made use of these data, one on yellow fever vaccine responses in identical twins. Turning to that study: Reportedly, twins' vaccine T cell responses looked partly convergent and partly personalized.

The source material was PBMCs. The gene calls are TRBV9 and TRBJ2-3, with TRBD2 as a possible D gene (6 bases). The receptor comes from a woman between 18 and 29 years old in good health. For the CDR3, the DNA is TGTGCCAGCAGCGTAGCGGGGGACGATACGCGGTATTTT. As protein: CASSVAGDDTRYF.